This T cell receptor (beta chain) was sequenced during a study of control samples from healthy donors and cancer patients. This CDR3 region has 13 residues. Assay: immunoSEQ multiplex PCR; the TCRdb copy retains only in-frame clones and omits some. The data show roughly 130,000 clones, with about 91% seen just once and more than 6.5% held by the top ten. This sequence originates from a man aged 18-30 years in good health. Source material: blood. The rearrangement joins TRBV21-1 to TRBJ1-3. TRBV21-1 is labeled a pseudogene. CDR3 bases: TGTGCCAGCACCTACCCCGTTGGGAACACCATATATTTT. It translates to CASTYPVGNTIYF.